The 27 T cell receptor beta chains listed next were all sequenced from one sample in a study of blood T cell repertoires in COVID-19 (TCRdb year 2020). The library was obtained by the immunoSEQ multiplex PCR assay. The table comes from immuneACCESS by way of TCRdb, which keeps in-frame sequences with V and J called. Part of the clones is missing from these tables; in studies checked, under half for an unresolved V gene and the rest for unknown reasons. Here the sample has 90,000 to 120,000 clones; about 79% occur a single time. The ten most abundant clones make up 2.5% to 4% of the sample. The source material was peripheral blood. Source of these receptors: an elderly woman with active or convalescent COVID-19.

The genes are TRBV6-5 and TRBJ2-7; 9 bases are shared with TRBD2. With 6 bases clipped from V and 4 bases from J, the junction kept 10 bases outside the gene matches. The germline gives CDR1 MNHEY, CDR2 SVGAGI. The CDR3 has 15 amino acids. The CDR3 DNA follows: TGTGCCAGCAGCCGGGCAGCGGGAGGTTTATACGAGCAGTACTTC. It translates to CASSRAAGGLYEQYF.

This chain links TRBV5-6 with TRBJ1-5; 8 bases map to TRBD1. The V segment lost 4 bases and the J segment 1 base; nucleotides outside the gene matches: 7. The CDR3 totals 16 residues. Germline CDR1 is SGHDT and CDR2 is YYEEEE. CDR3 coding DNA: TGTGCCAGCAGCCTCGACAGGGGAACCAGCAATCAGCCCCAGCATTTT. Amino acid sequence: CASSLDRGTSNQPQHF.

This chain uses TRBV18 with TRBJ1-1, with TRBD1 identical over 7 bases. J gave up 5 bases and V 4 bases, and 10 bases lay outside the gene matches. Germline V gene sequence: CDR1 KGHSH, CDR2 LQKENI. The CDR3 has 15 amino acids. DNA for the CDR3: TGTGCCAGCTCACTGACGACAGGGATCAGGACTGAAGCTTTCTTT. It specifies CASSLTTGIRTEAFF.

The chain joins TRBV12-3 or TRBV12-4 to TRBJ2-5, with 7 bases that match TRBD1. The CDR3 contains 13 residues. Trimming cost V 6 bases and J 5 bases; bases outside gene matches: 6. In nucleotides, the CDR3 is TGTGCCAGCAGCCCTACAGGGGATGAGACCCAGTACTTC. Translation gives CASSPTGDETQYF.

This chain connects TRBV6-5 to TRBJ2-7, with D maybe TRBD1 (5 bases). The length of the CDR3 is 14 residues. With 4 bases removed from V and 3 bases from J, the gap between germline ends came to 13 bases. CDR1 is MNHEY and CDR2 is SVGAGI in the germline V gene. The CDR3 region has the DNA TGTGCCAGCAGTTCTCCCAGGGTTAGCTACGAGCAGTACTTC. Translation: CASSSPRVSYEQYF.

The chain has TRBV5-6 and TRBJ1-3; D is uncertain. In germline, CDR1 is SGHDT, CDR2 YYEEEE. Between the trimmed V and J ends, which lost 4 bases and 4 bases, there was a span of 12 bases. This CDR3 contains 14 residues. CDR3 in DNA: TGTGCCAGCAGCCTTTCTGGGCCGGGAAACACCATATATTTT. Translated, it gives CASSLSGPGNTIYF.

The chain recombines TRBV19 with TRBJ2-2, with D unclear. The V gene lost 3 bases and the J gene lost 1 base, with 3 bases spanning the gap. CDR1 is LNHDA, CDR2 SQIVND, per germline (reference sequence). The CDR3 length is 13 residues. The chain's CDR3 is CASSIQNTGELFF. The CDR3 DNA reads as TGTGCCAGTAGTATTCAGAACACCGGGGAGCTGTTTTTT.

This chain uses TRBV18 with TRBJ2-1, with 9 bases aligning to TRBD2. In germline, CDR1 is KGHSH, CDR2 LQKENI. The V and J ends lost 0 bases and 7 bases, in that order; junction bases with no gene match: 7. The CDR3 runs to 16 residues. CDR3 bases: TGTGCCAGCTCACCACCAAAACTAGCGGGTGAAAATGAGCAGTTCTTC. Translating it yields CASSPPKLAGENEQFF.

CDR3 protein: CASGRGIITF. In nucleotides, the CDR3 is TGTGCCAGCGGTCGAGGGATCATCACCTTC. The chain couples TRBV5-6 to TRBJ1-2; D unclear. Germline CDR1 and CDR2: SGHDT and YYEEEE. CDR3 length: 10 residues. The V end lost 7 bases, the J end lost 13 bases, and 14 bases lay between the germline ends.

J is TRBJ1-6 and V is TRBV7-2; D gene unclear. This CDR3 spans 13 amino acids. Trimming shortened V by 5 bases and J by 13 bases, and 15 bases separated the two germline ends. Germline V gene data show CDR1 as SGHTA and CDR2 as FQGNSA. Here the CDR3 DNA reads TGTGCCAGCAGCACAACAGCCCATGACCCCCTCCACTTT. Translated, it gives CASSTTAHDPLHF.

V is TRBV24-1 and J is TRBJ2-4; tentative D call: TRBD1 (6 bases). This CDR3 contains 14 residues. The V end lost 3 bases, the J end lost 4 bases, and 9 bases lay between the germline ends. Germline V gives CDR1 KGHDR, CDR2 SFDVKD. CDR3 amino acids: CATSDRDTKNIQYF. The DNA for the CDR3 is TGTGCCACCAGTGATAGGGACACAAAAAACATTCAGTACTTC.

The chain combines TRBV18 with TRBJ1-2; possibly TRBD1 for D (6 bases). The CDR3 runs 13 residues. Germline CDR1 and CDR2: KGHSH and LQKENI. V shed 3 bases and J shed 8 bases, with 13 bases lying between them. CDR3: CASSPGQSQGYTF. DNA of the CDR3: TGTGCCAGCTCACCGGGACAATCTCAAGGCTACACCTTC. Complete variable domain (other parts from reference TRBV18 and TRBJ1-2): NAGVMQNPRHLVRRRGQEARLRCSPMKGHSHVYWYRQLPEEGLKFMVYLQKENIIDESGMPKERFSAEFPKEGPSILRIQQVVRGDSAAYFCASSPGQSQGYTFGSGTRLTVV.

This chain connects TRBV5-1 to TRBJ2-1, with D perhaps matching TRBD1 (6 bases). With 4 bases removed from V and 0 bases from J, the gap between germline ends came to 14 bases. This CDR3 region has 16 residues. CDR1 is SGHRS and CDR2 is YFSETQ in the germline V gene. CDR3 bases: TGCGCCAGCAGCCAGACAGGTGAAAACTCCTACAATGAGCAGTTCTTC. Its translation is CASSQTGENSYNEQFF.

This clone showed up just once. The genes are TRBV6-2 or TRBV6-3 and TRBJ1-5; D is unclear. V was cut by 0 bases and J by 2 bases, with 11 bases left in between. The CDR3 spans 16 residues. Germline V gives CDR1 MNHEY, CDR2 SVGEGT. CDR3 DNA sequence: TGTGCCAGCAGTTACTCGAGTGGTATCGGCAATCAGCCCCAGCATTTT. It translates to CASSYSSGIGNQPQHF.

V and J are TRBV12-3 or TRBV12-4 and TRBJ2-3, with 7 bases that match TRBD2. The junction had 4 bases not matched to a gene; V was cut back by 5 bases and J by 5 bases. The CDR3 is 13 residues long. The CDR3 sequence is CASSPPGGDTQYF. Here the CDR3 DNA reads TGTGCCAGCAGTCCCCCGGGGGGAGATACGCAGTATTTT.

This rearrangement joins TRBV7-9 to TRBJ1-2; 8 positions match TRBD1. The CDR3 runs 15 residues. Looked up from germline, CDR1 is SEHNR and CDR2 is FQNEAQ (reference sequence). J was trimmed by 6 bases and V by 5 bases; bases with no gene match: 11. In DNA, the CDR3 is TGTGCCAGCAGCGTCGGGACAGGAGGCGGAAATGGCTACACCTTC. Protein sequence: CASSVGTGGGNGYTF.

The chain couples TRBV30 to TRBJ1-2; no clear D gene. Trimming took 7 bases from V and 4 from J, leaving 13 bases between them. The CDR3 loop spans 12 amino acids. Germline V gene data show CDR1 as GTSNPN and CDR2 as SVGIG (reference sequence). In DNA form, the CDR3 reads TGTGCCTCACGGGGTCTCTCCTATGGCTACACCTTC. Translating gives CASRGLSYGYTF.

The V call is TRBV19, the J call TRBJ2-7, with a tentative D call TRBD2 (5 bases). The CDR3 is made up of 13 amino acids. Trimming removed 5 bases from V and 4 bases from J, with 12 bases in between. The germline V gene encodes CDR1 LNHDA and CDR2 SQIVND (reference sequence). The CDR3 DNA reads as TGTGCCAGTAGTTATAGGGAGAAGTACGAGCAGTACTTC. Its protein product is CASSYREKYEQYF.

The gene calls are TRBV4-1 and TRBJ1-1; D is uncertain. Germline CDR1 is MGHRA and CDR2 is YSYEKL. V lost 6 bases and J lost 0, with 14 bases in between. CDR3 length: 15 amino acids. The CDR3 DNA is TGCGCCAGCAGTCCCCATCACGGGTTGAACACTGAAGCTTTCTTT. As protein: CASSPHHGLNTEAFF.

The chain carries TRBV18 and TRBJ1-1, with D tentatively TRBD1 (5 bases). Trimming pared 3 bases from V and 5 bases from J, leaving 16 bases between. The CDR3 length is 15 residues. CDR1 KGHSH and CDR2 LQKENI come from the germline V gene. CDR3 coding DNA: TGTGCCAGCTCACCCCTCGGGACTCGACGGACTGAAGCTTTCTTT. Its protein product is CASSPLGTRRTEAFF.

The J gene is TRBJ1-3, the V gene TRBV7-9; TRBD1 aligns across 9 bases. Germline CDR1 is SEHNR and CDR2 is FQNEAQ (reference sequence). V shed 5 bases and J 7 bases; nucleotides not matched to a gene: 6. This CDR3 contains 14 residues. The CDR3: CASSLQGAANTIYF. CDR3 nucleotides: TGTGCCAGCAGCCTACAGGGGGCGGCGAACACCATATATTTT.

The V call is TRBV5-1, the J call TRBJ2-2; D unresolved. The length of the CDR3 is 14 residues. The V end was cut by 1 base, the J end by 7 bases, with 11 bases between. Per the germline V gene, CDR1 is SGHRS and CDR2 is YFSETQ. CDR3 amino acids: CASSLLIDNGELFF. CDR3 coding DNA: TGCGCCAGCAGCTTGTTAATCGACAACGGGGAGCTGTTTTTT. The whole variable domain, filled in from reference TRBV5-1 and TRBJ2-2, reads KAGVTQTPRYLIKTRGQQVTLSCSPISGHRSVSWYQQTPGQGLQFLFEYFSETQRNKGNFPGRFSGRQFSNSRSEMNVSTLELGDSALYLCASSLLIDNGELFFGEGSRLTVL.

The chain links TRBV7-3 to TRBJ1-1; no clear D. Germline CDR1 reads SGHTA; CDR2 reads FQGTGA. The CDR3 spans 14 residues. Trimming cost V 0 bases and J 3 bases, with 8 bases left between them. The CDR3 coding sequence is TGTGCCAGCAGCTTAACTCCAACAGACACTGAAGCTTTCTTT. Translated, it gives CASSLTPTDTEAFF.

The gene calls are TRBV2 and TRBJ1-3, with D hard to call. The length of the CDR3 is 15 residues. Germline CDR1 and CDR2: SNHLY and FYNNEI. V lost 3 bases, J lost 1 base, and 10 bases lay in between. The CDR3 bases are TGTGCCAGCAGTGAGGGGAGCTCTTCTGGAAACACCATATATTTT. It translates to CASSEGSSSGNTIYF.

V and J are TRBV5-4 and TRBJ1-6, with D perhaps matching TRBD1 (6 bases). Per germline, CDR1 SGHNT and CDR2 YYREEE (reference sequence). The CDR3 sequence is 17 residues long. V was pared by 4 bases and J by 7 bases, with 21 bases between. The CDR3 DNA is TGTGCCAGCAGCGAACGATCGGGGCCCCAGGGGAATTCACCCCTCCACTTT. Encoded protein: CASSERSGPQGNSPLHF.

This chain joins TRBV19 and TRBJ2-7; weak D call: TRBD2 (6 bases). V lost 4 bases, J lost 3 bases, and 10 bases lay in between. The CDR3 runs 13 residues. Germline V gives CDR1 LNHDA, CDR2 SQIVND (reference sequence). Here the CDR3 reads CASSTGLIYEQYF. CDR3 nucleotides: TGTGCCAGTAGTACGGGACTCATCTACGAGCAGTACTTC.

With respect to this clone: Mismatch with germline at one junction end may stem from a read error. The chain is built from TRBV6-2 or TRBV6-3 and TRBJ1-5; 7 bases match TRBD1. Germline V CDR1 and CDR2: MNHEY, SVGEGT. This CDR3 is built from 17 residues. For the CDR3, the DNA is TGTGTCAGCAGTTACCCCCACAGGGGACGTCGCAATCAGCCCCAGCATTTT. This sequence encodes CVSSYPHRGRRNQPQHF.